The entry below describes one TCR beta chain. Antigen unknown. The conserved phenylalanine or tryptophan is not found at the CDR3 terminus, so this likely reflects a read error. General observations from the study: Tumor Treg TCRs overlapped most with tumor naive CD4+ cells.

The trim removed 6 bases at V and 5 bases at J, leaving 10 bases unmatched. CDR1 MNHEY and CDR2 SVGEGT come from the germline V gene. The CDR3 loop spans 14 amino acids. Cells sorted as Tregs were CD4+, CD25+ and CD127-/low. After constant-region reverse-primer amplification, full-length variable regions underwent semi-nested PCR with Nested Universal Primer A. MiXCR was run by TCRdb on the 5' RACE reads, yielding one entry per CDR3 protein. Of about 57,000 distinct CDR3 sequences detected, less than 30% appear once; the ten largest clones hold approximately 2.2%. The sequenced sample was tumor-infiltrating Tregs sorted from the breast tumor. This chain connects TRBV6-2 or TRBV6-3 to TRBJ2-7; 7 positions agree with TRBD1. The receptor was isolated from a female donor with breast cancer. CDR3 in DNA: TGTGCCAGCAGAGGGGACAGTCTGACGGACGAGCAGTACTCC. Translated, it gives CASRGDSLTDEQYS.